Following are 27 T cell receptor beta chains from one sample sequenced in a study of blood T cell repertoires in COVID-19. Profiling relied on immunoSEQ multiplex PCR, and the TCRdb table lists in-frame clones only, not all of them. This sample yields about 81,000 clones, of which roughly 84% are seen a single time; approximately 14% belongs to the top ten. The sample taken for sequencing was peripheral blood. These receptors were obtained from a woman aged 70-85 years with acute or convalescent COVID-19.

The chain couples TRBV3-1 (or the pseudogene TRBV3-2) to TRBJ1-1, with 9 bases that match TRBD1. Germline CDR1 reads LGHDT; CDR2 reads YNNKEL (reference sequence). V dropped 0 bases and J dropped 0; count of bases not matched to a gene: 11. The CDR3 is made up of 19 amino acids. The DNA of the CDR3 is TGTGCCAGCAGCCAAGATGAGAGAACAGGGGGCAACATGAACACTGAAGCTTTCTTT. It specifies CASSQDERTGGNMNTEAFF.

The DNA for the CDR3 is TGTGCCAGCAGCCCCCCCCAGTTTTGGGAGCAGTACGTC. It translates to CASSPPQFWEQYV. The V call is TRBV6-2 or TRBV6-3, the J call TRBJ2-7; D remains ambiguous. Trimming shortened V by 6 bases and J by 7 bases, and 16 bases separated the two germline ends. Germline V CDR1 and CDR2: MNHEY, SVGEGT. The CDR3 runs to 13 residues.

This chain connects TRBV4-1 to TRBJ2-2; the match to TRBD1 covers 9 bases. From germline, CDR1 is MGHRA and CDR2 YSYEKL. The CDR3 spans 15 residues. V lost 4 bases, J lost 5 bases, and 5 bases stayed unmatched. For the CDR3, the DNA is TGCGCCAGCAGCCGGGACAGGGTGGATACCGGGGAGCTGTTTTTT. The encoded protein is CASSRDRVDTGELFF.

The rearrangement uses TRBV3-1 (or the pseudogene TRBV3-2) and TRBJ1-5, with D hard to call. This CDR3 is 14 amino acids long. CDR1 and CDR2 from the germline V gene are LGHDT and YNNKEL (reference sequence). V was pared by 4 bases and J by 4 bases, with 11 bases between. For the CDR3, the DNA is TGTGCCAGCAGCCGGCAAGGACTGAATCAGCCCCAGCATTTT. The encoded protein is CASSRQGLNQPQHF.

The CDR3 spells CASSSVYEQYV. CDR3 in DNA: TGTGCCAGCAGTTCGGTCTACGAGCAGTACGTC. This sequence joins TRBV28 and TRBJ2-7, with unresolved D. This CDR3 has 11 amino acids. Germline lookup yields CDR1 MDHEN and CDR2 SYDVKM. V was cut by 4 bases and J by 3 bases, with 4 bases left in between.

DNA of the CDR3: TGTGCCATCAGGAGAACAGGGGAGAACACTGAAGCTTTCTTT. Its protein product is CAIRRTGENTEAFF. The chain uses TRBV10-3 and TRBJ1-1; 7 bases align to TRBD1. The CDR3 consists of 14 residues. The V gene's germline CDR1 is ENHRY and CDR2 SYGVKD. V shed 6 bases, J shed 1 base, and the junction held 5 bases outside the gene matches.

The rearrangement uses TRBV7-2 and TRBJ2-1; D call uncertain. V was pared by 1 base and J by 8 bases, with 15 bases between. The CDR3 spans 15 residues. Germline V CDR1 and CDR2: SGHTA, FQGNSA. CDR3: CASSLELLVGYEQFF. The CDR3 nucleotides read TGTGCCAGCAGCTTAGAGTTATTAGTGGGCTATGAGCAGTTCTTC.

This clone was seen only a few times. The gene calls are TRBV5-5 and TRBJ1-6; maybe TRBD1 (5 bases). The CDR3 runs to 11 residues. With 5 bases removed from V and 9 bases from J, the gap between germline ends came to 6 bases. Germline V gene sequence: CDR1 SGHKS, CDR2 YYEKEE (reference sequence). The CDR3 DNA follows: TGTGCCAGCAGGGGGGGTTCACCCCTCCACTTT. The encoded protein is CASRGGSPLHF.

CDR3 loop: CASTFSDEQFF. The CDR3 DNA follows: TGTGCCAGCACGTTCAGCGATGAGCAGTTCTTC. This chain connects TRBV27 to TRBJ2-1, with D uncertain. Germline V CDR1 and CDR2: MNHEY, SMNVEV (reference sequence). V lost 7 bases and J lost 8, with 9 bases in between. The CDR3 is 11 amino acids.

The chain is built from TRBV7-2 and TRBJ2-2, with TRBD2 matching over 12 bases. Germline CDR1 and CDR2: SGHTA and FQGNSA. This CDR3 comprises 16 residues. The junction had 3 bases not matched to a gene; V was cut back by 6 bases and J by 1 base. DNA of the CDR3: TGTGCCAGCAGTCGACTAGCGGGGGTGAACACCGGGGAGCTGTTTTTT. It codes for CASSRLAGVNTGELFF.

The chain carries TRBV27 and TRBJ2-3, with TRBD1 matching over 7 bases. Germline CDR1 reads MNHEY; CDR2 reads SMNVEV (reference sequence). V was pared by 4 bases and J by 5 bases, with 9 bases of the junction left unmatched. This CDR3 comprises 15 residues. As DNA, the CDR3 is TGTGCCAGCAGTTCCGAACAGGGGTGGAGAGATACGCAGTATTTT. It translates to CASSSEQGWRDTQYF.

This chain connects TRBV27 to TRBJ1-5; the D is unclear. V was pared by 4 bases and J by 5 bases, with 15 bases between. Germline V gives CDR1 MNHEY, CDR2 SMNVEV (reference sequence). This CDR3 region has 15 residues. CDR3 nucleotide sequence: TGTGCCAGCAGTTCCCCGAGGCAGCGGGATCAGCCCCAGCATTTT. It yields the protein CASSSPRQRDQPQHF.

Here the CDR3 DNA reads TGTGCCAGCAGTGAAGGGCTAGCGGGAGGCATTATCTACGAGCAGTACGTC. Its translation: CASSEGLAGGIIYEQYV. The V call is TRBV6-1, the J call TRBJ2-7; TRBD2 matches at 11 bases. CDR1 and CDR2 from the germline V gene are MNHNS and SASEGT. The CDR3 has 17 amino acids. V lost 1 base and J lost 3; bases outside the gene matches: 8.

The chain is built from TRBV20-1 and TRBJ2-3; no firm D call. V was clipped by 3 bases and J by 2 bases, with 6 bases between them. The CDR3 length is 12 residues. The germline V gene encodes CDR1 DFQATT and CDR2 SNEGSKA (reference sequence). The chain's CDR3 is CSASTVTDTQYF. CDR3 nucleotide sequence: TGCAGTGCTAGTACGGTCACAGATACGCAGTATTTT.

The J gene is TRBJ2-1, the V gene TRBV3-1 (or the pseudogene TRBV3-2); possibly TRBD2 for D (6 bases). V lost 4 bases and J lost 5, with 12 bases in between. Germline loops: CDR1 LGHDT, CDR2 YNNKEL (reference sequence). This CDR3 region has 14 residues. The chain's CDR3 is CASSRWDFDNEQFF. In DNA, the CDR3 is TGTGCCAGCAGCCGCTGGGACTTCGACAATGAGCAGTTCTTC.

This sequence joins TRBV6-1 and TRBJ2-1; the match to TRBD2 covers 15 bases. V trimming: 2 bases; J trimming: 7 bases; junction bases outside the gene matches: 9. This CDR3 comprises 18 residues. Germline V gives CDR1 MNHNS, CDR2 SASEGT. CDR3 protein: CASSEMRRTSGGANEQFF. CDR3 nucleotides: TGTGCCAGCAGTGAAATGAGGCGGACTAGCGGGGGGGCTAATGAGCAGTTCTTC.

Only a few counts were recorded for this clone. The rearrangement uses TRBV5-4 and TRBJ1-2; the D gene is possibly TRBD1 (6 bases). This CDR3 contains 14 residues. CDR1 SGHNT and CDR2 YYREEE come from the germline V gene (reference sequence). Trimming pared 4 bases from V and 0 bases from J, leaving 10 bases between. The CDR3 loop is CASSHTGTNYGYTF. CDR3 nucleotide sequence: TGTGCCAGCAGCCATACAGGGACTAACTATGGCTACACCTTC.

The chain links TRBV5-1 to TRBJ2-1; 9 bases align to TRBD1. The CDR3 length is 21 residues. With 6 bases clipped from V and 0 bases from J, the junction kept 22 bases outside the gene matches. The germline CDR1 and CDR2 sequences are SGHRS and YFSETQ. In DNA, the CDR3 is TGCGCCAGCACGTACAGGGGGCTCGGGGGTCCGGGGGACCGCTCCTACAATGAGCAGTTCTTC. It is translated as CASTYRGLGGPGDRSYNEQFF. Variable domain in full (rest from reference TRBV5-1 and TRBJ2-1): KAGVTQTPRYLIKTRGQQVTLSCSPISGHRSVSWYQQTPGQGLQFLFEYFSETQRNKGNFPGRFSGRQFSNSRSEMNVSTLELGDSALYLCASTYRGLGGPGDRSYNEQFFGPGTRLTVL.

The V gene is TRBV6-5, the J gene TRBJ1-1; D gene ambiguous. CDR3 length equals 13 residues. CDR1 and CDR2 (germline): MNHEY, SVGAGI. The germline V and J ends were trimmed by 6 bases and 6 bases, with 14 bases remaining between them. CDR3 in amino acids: CASRPYSNAEAFF. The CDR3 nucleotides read TGTGCCAGCAGACCATACAGTAACGCTGAAGCTTTCTTT.

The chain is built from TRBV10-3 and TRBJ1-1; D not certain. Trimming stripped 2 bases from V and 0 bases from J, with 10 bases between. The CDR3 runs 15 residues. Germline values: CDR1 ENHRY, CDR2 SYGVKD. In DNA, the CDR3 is TGTGCCATCAGTGAGAGTCCAGGTCTGAACACTGAAGCTTTCTTT. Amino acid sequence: CAISESPGLNTEAFF.

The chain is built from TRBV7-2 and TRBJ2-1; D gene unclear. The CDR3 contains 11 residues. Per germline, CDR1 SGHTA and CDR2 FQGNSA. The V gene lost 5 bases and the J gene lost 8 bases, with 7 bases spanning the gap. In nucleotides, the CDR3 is TGTGCCAGCAGCGATCGGTATGAGCAGTTCTTC. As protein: CASSDRYEQFF.

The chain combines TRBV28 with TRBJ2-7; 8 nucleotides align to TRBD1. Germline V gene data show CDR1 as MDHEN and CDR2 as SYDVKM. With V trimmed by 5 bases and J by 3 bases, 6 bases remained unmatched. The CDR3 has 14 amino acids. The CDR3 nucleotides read TGTGCCAGCAGTACTCGGACAGGGCGCTACGAGCAGTACGTC. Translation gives CASSTRTGRYEQYV.

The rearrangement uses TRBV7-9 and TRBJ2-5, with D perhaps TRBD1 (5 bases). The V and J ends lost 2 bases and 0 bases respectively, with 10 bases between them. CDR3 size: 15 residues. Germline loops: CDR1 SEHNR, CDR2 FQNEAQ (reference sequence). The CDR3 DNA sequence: TGTGCCAGCAGCTTAACCAGGGTACACCAAGAGACCCAGTACTTC. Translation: CASSLTRVHQETQYF.

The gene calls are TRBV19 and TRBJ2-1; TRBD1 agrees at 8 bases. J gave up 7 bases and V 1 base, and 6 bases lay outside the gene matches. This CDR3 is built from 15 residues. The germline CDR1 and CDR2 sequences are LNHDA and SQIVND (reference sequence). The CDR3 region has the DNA TGTGCCAGTAGTATAGTGGACAGGGTCCGGAATGAGCAGTTCTTC. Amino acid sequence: CASSIVDRVRNEQFF.

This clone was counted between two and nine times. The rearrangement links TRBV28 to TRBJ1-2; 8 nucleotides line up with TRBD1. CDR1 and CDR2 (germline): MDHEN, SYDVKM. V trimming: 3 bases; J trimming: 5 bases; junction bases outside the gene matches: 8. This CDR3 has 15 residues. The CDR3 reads CASSFLGQGLYGYTF. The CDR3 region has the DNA TGTGCCAGCAGTTTTTTAGGACAGGGACTGTATGGCTACACCTTC.

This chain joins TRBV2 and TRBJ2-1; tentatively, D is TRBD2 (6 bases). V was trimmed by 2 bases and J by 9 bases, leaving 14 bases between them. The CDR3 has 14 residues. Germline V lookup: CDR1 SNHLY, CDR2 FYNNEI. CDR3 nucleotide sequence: TGTGCCAGCAGTGAAAGGAGGGATTCCGGTGAGCAGTTCTTC. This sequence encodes CASSERRDSGEQFF.

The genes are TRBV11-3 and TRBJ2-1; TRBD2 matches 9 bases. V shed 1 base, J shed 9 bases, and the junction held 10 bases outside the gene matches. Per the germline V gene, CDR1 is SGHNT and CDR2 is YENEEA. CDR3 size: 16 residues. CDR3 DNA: TGTGCCAGCAGCTTAGGGACTAGCGTACTTACAGGTGAGCAGTTCTTC. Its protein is CASSLGTSVLTGEQFF.